This entry features one T cell receptor beta chain sequence. What it binds is unknown. These data belong to a study of blood T cells in healthy people across ages. This CDR3 region has 15 residues. CDR1 and CDR2 from the germline V gene are ENHRY and SYGVKD. Broader study findings: With donor CMV status unknown, expanded clonotype changes were possibly confounded. It was the long-lived donors that had more naive CD4+ cells and higher diversity than aged donors.

The authors isolated at least 7 million PBMCs per sample. Together with a sample-barcoded 5' primer, a J-beta primer mix was included in a second PCR lasting about 6 to 12 cycles. TCRdb called the 5' RACE reads again in MiXCR, with one record for every CDR3 protein. The table records about 1,400,000 distinct CDR3 sequences, around 59% of them present only once. Sequenced sample: blood. The TCR was taken from a man between 18 and 35 years old in good health. This sequence joins TRBV10-3 and TRBJ2-5; TRBD1 agrees at 11 bases. TRBJ2-7 matches the DNA end more closely, so the J call is doubtful. The chain's CDR3 is CAITNRDRGTYEQYF. In DNA form, the CDR3 reads TGTGCCATCACCAACCGGGACAGGGGGACCTACGAGCAGTACTTC.